A single sample gave rise to the 9 T cell receptor beta chains below, sequenced in a study of persistence of HIV-infected CD4 T cells. What these receptors recognize is not known. An overlapping HIV-1 Gag peptide pool stimulated these cells at 0.75 to 1 ug/peptide/mL. Sorting selected CD4+ T cells upregulating both CD40 ligand and CD69. Sequencing used immunoSEQ version 4 in survey mode. Clones were read by immunoSEQ multiplex PCR, and TCRdb kept only the in-frame ones, dropping some. The sample records over 10,000 clones, under 70% being singletons. The sample here was CD4+ T cells sorted from PBMCs after 18-hour stimulation, taken from a patient who received antiretroviral therapy. The source of these receptors is an adult man with HIV who was CMV-seropositive.

The J gene is TRBJ1-5, the V gene TRBV29-1; D is undetermined. CDR3 size: 14 residues. CDR1 and CDR2 (germline): SQVTM, ANQGSEA. The V end lost 4 bases, the J end lost 4 bases, and 14 bases lay between the germline ends. The CDR3 DNA reads as TGCAGCGTTGTATGGACTGAAGGGAATCAGCCCCAGCATTTT. It is translated as CSVVWTEGNQPQHF.

The chain couples TRBV7-9 to TRBJ1-2; D gene uncertain. Germline CDR1 and CDR2: SEHNR and FQNEAQ (reference sequence). Trimming removed 7 bases at V and 8 bases at J, with 14 bases between. The CDR3 sequence is 12 residues long. CDR3: CASTIVRAGYTF. The DNA for the CDR3 is TGTGCCAGCACCATAGTCCGGGCGGGCTACACCTTC.

The chain recombines TRBV4-3 with TRBJ1-1; D is ambiguous. Germline V gene data show CDR1 as LGHNA and CDR2 as YSLEER. V was clipped by 0 bases and J by 5 bases, with 16 bases between them. The CDR3 runs 16 residues. The CDR3 loop reads CASSQDRSRGVTEAFF. The CDR3 region has the DNA TGCGCCAGCAGCCAAGACCGTTCCCGTGGAGTAACTGAAGCTTTCTTT.

The rearrangement links TRBV6-5 to TRBJ2-3; no definite D call. Trimming left V 6 bases short and J 2 bases short, with 12 bases between. The length of the CDR3 is 14 residues. Germline lookup yields CDR1 MNHEY and CDR2 SVGAGI. This CDR3 is CASRNSLSTDTQYF. CDR3 coding DNA: TGTGCCAGCAGAAACAGCCTCTCCACAGATACGCAGTATTTT.

The V gene is TRBV11-2, the J gene TRBJ1-1; D possibly corresponds to TRBD1 (6 bases). The CDR3 spans 14 residues. Germline V gene lookup returns CDR1 SGHAT and CDR2 FQNNGV. The germline V and J ends were trimmed by 5 bases and 6 bases, with 16 bases remaining between them. The CDR3 protein is CASSPDRRFAEAFF. CDR3 coding DNA: TGTGCCAGCAGCCCGGACAGACGATTCGCTGAAGCTTTCTTT.

The V gene is TRBV14, the J gene TRBJ1-4; TRBD1 is a possible D gene (5 bases). This CDR3 region has 16 residues. The V gene lost 3 bases and the J gene lost 8 bases, with 19 bases spanning the gap. Germline values: CDR1 SGHDN, CDR2 FVKESK. The CDR3 nucleotides are TGTGCCAGCAGCCAGGAAGCAGGGCGCCTTTGGGAAAAACTGTTTTTT. Translating it yields CASSQEAGRLWEKLFF.

V and J are TRBV19 and TRBJ1-2, with D maybe TRBD1 (5 bases). Germline V gene sequence: CDR1 LNHDA, CDR2 SQIVND (reference sequence). Trimming stripped 2 bases from V and 2 bases from J, with 27 bases between. This CDR3 spans 20 amino acids. CDR3 region: CASSINFRARDTKANYGYTF. In nucleotides, the CDR3 is TGTGCCAGTAGTATAAATTTCCGGGCCAGGGATACGAAGGCGAACTATGGCTACACCTTC.

This clone has more than one count but fewer than ten. V usage is TRBV7-2 and J usage is TRBJ2-7; TRBD2 is a possible D gene (7 bases). The germline V gene has CDR1 SGHTA and CDR2 FQGNSA. CDR3 length equals 15 residues. V was trimmed by 5 bases and J by 4 bases, leaving 18 bases between them. The CDR3 bases are TGTGCCAGCAGCCCCGGGCGGGGGCCCTCGTACGAGCAGTACTTC. This sequence encodes CASSPGRGPSYEQYF.

The rearrangement uses TRBV23-1 and TRBJ1-3; the D gene is possibly TRBD1 (6 bases). TRBV23-1 is noted as an ORF with a role that remains uncertain. The CDR3 consists of 15 residues. The V and J ends lost 2 bases and 2 bases respectively, with 10 bases between them. The CDR3: CASSQLRGPGNTIYF. CDR3 nucleotide sequence: TGCGCCAGCAGTCAACTCAGGGGTCCTGGAAACACCATATATTTT.